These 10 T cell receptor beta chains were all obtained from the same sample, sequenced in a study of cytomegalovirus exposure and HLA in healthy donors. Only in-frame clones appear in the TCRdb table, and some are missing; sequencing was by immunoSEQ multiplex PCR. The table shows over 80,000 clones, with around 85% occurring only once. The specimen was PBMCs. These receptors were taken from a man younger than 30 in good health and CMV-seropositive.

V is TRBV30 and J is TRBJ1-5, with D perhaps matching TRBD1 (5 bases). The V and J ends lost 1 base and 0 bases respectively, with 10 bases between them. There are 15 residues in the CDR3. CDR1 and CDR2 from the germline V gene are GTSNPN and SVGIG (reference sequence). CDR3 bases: TGTGCCTGGAGTGAAACAGGCTATAGCAATCAGCCCCAGCATTTT. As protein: CAWSETGYSNQPQHF.

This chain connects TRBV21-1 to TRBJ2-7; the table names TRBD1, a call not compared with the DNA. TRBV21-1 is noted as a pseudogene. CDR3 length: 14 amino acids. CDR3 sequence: CASSTNLQAYEQYV. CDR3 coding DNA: TGTGCCAGCAGCACAAACTTACAGGCCTACGAGCAGTACGTC.

The CDR3 bases are TGTGCCAGTAGTATAGTCCTGGGGGCAAGAACTAATGAAAAACTGTTTTTT. This sequence encodes CASSIVLGARTNEKLFF. The V gene is TRBV19, the J gene TRBJ1-4, with D possibly being TRBD1 (6 bases). V was shortened by 1 base and J by 1 base, with 13 bases between the two germline ends. CDR3 size: 17 residues. CDR1 and CDR2 (germline): LNHDA, SQIVND (reference sequence). The entire variable domain, with the rest obtained from reference TRBV19 and TRBJ1-4, is as follows: DGGITQSPKYLFRKEGQNVTLSCEQNLNHDAMYWYRQDPGQGLRLIYYSQIVNDFQKGDIAEGYSVSREKKESFPLTVTSAQKNPTAFYLCASSIVLGARTNEKLFFGSGTQLSVL.

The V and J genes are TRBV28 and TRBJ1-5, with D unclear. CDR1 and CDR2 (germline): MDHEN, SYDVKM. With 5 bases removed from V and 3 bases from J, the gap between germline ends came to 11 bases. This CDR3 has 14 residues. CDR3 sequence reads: CASSGGEYNQPQHF. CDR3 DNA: TGTGCCAGCAGTGGCGGGGAGTACAATCAGCCCCAGCATTTT.

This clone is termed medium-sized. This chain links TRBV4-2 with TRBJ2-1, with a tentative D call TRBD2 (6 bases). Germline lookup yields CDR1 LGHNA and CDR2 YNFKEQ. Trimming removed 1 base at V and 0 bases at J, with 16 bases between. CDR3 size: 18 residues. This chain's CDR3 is CASSQGEGGGDSYNEQFF. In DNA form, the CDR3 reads TGTGCCAGCAGCCAAGGGGAAGGAGGCGGGGACTCCTACAATGAGCAGTTCTTC.

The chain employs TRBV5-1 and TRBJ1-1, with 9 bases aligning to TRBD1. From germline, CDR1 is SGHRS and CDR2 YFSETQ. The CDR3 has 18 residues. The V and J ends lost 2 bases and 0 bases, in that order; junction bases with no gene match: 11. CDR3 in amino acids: CASSFLPGQGDMNTEAFF. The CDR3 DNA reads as TGCGCCAGCAGCTTTTTACCGGGACAGGGAGACATGAACACTGAAGCTTTCTTT.

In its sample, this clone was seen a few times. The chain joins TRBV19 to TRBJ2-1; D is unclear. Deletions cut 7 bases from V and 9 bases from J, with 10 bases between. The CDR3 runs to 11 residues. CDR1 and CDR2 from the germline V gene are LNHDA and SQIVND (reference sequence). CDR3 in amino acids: CASKRGSEQFF. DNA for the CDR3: TGTGCCAGTAAAAGAGGAAGTGAGCAGTTCTTC.

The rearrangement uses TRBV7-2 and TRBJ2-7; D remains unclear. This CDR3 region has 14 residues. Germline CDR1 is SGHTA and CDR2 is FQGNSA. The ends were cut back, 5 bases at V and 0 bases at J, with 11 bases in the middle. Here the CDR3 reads CASSATSYSYEQYF. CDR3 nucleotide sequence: TGTGCCAGCAGCGCCACATCGTACTCCTACGAGCAGTACTTC.

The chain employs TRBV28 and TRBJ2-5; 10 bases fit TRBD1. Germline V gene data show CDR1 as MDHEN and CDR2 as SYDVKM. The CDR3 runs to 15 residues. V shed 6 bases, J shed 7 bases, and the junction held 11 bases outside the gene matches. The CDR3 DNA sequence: TGTGCCAGCAGCCAAGGACAGGGGGAAGTGGTGACCCAGTACTTC. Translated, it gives CASSQGQGEVVTQYF.

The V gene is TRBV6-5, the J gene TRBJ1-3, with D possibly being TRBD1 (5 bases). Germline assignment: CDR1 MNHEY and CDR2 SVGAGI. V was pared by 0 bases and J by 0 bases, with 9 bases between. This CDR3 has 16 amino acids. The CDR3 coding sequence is TGTGCCAGCAGTTACTCGCAGGGTTACTCTGGAAACACCATATATTTT. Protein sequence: CASSYSQGYSGNTIYF.